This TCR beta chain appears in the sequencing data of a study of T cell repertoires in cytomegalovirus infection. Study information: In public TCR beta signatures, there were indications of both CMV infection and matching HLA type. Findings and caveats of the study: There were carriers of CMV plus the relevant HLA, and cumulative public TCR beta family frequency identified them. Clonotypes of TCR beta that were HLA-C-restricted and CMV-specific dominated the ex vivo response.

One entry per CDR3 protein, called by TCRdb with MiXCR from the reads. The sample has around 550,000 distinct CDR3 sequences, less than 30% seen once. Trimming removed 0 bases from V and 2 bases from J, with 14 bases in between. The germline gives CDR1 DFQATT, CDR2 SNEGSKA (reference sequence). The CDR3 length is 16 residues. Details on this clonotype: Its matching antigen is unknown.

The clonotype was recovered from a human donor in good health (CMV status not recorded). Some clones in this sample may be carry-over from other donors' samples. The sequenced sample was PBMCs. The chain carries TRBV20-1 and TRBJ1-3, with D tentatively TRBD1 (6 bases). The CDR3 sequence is CSARDRSSGAGNTIYF. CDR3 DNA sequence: TGCAGTGCTAGAGATCGATCCTCAGGGGCTGGAAACACCATATATTTT.